The 20 T cell receptor beta chains listed next were all sequenced from one sample in a study of neoadjuvant anti-PD-1 for oral cavity cancer. TCRdb's copy holds only in-frame clones and misses some; the assay was immunoSEQ multiplex PCR. In the table there are tens of thousands of clones, around 83% of which are singletons. The source was PBMCs, collected before nivolumab (anti-PD-1) treatment. Receptor source: a person between 40 and 80 years old with oral cavity squamous cell carcinoma.

This chain uses TRBV19 with TRBJ2-7; possibly TRBD1 or TRBD2 for D (5 bases each). V lost 4 bases, J lost 9 bases, and 10 bases lay in between. Looked up from germline, CDR1 is LNHDA and CDR2 is SQIVND (reference sequence). The CDR3 sequence is 11 residues long. The DNA of the CDR3 is TGTGCCAGTAGTACGGGGCGCGCGCAGTACTTC. Its protein is CASSTGRAQYF.

The chain couples TRBV29-1 to TRBJ1-2; D possibly corresponds to TRBD1 (6 bases). Trimming took 6 bases from V and 7 from J, leaving 12 bases between them. The length of the CDR3 is 11 residues. Germline V gives CDR1 SQVTM, CDR2 ANQGSEA. The CDR3 sequence is CSVRGSGGYTF. DNA of the CDR3: TGCAGCGTCAGGGGATCCGGTGGCTACACCTTC.

The V gene is TRBV7-9, the J gene TRBJ1-2; D remains unclear. CDR1 is SEHNR, CDR2 FQNEAQ, per germline (reference sequence). With 1 base removed from V and 4 bases from J, the gap between germline ends came to 7 bases. The CDR3 sequence is 13 residues long. The CDR3 here is CASSLGGTYGYTF. DNA of the CDR3: TGTGCCAGCAGCTTAGGGGGTACCTATGGCTACACCTTC.

This clone appeared a few times. The V and J genes are TRBV27 and TRBJ2-1, with 12 bases lining up with TRBD2. Germline V gene lookup returns CDR1 MNHEY and CDR2 SMNVEV (reference sequence). V lost 5 bases to trimming and J lost 7 bases; unmatched junction nucleotides: 6. This CDR3 region has 15 residues. This chain's CDR3 is CASSLAGGPGNEQFF. CDR3 DNA sequence: TGTGCCAGCAGTCTAGCGGGAGGGCCAGGGAATGAGCAGTTCTTC.

This rearrangement joins TRBV4-1 to TRBJ1-5; TRBD1 aligns across 7 bases. The CDR3 totals 15 residues. CDR1 and CDR2 from the germline V gene are MGHRA and YSYEKL. Unmatched junction bases numbered 9, after V lost 1 base and J lost 9 bases. CDR3 bases: TGCGCCAGCAGCCAAGGCGGGACAGCGAAAACGCCCCAGCATTTT. Translated: CASSQGGTAKTPQHF.

The rearrangement uses TRBV7-9 and TRBJ2-2; no clear D gene. The V gene's germline CDR1 is SEHNR and CDR2 FQNEAQ (reference sequence). CDR3 length: 16 amino acids. The V and J ends lost 3 bases and 2 bases respectively, with 13 bases between them. The CDR3 DNA reads TGTGCCAGCAGCTTGACATCCGCAGATAACACCGGGGAGCTGTTTTTT. Translating it yields CASSLTSADNTGELFF.

The rearrangement uses TRBV10-3 and TRBJ1-2, with no clear D. CDR1 ENHRY and CDR2 SYGVKD come from the germline V gene. V lost 2 bases to trimming and J lost 6 bases, with 19 bases between them. The CDR3 covers 16 residues. DNA for the CDR3: TGTGCCATCAGTGAGATCCCGGGAGGTACCCGGGATGGCTACACCTTC. Its translation is CAISEIPGGTRDGYTF.

The chain combines TRBV28 with TRBJ2-1; 9 bases line up with TRBD2. Germline loops: CDR1 MDHEN, CDR2 SYDVKM. This CDR3 spans 18 amino acids. V lost 4 bases and J lost 0; bases outside the gene matches: 10. The CDR3 spells CASSSLPGLAGSYNEQFF. CDR3 bases: TGTGCCAGCAGTTCCCTACCGGGACTAGCAGGCTCCTACAATGAGCAGTTCTTC.

The chain has TRBV6-5 and TRBJ1-5; D gene unclear. The germline gives CDR1 MNHEY, CDR2 SVGAGI. The ends were cut back, 3 bases at V and 4 bases at J, with 7 bases in the middle. This CDR3 is 13 amino acids long. The chain's CDR3 is CASSYSQNQPQHF. In DNA, the CDR3 is TGTGCCAGCAGTTATAGCCAGAATCAGCCCCAGCATTTT.

V and J are TRBV7-2 and TRBJ1-1; a possible D gene is TRBD1 (5 bases). CDR3 size: 14 residues. Germline assignment: CDR1 SGHTA and CDR2 FQGNSA. V was pared by 4 bases and J by 9 bases, with 18 bases between. The CDR3 sequence is CASSSGHRDGQAFF. Written as DNA, the CDR3 is TGTGCCAGCAGCTCTGGTCATAGGGACGGCCAAGCTTTCTTT.

J is TRBJ2-2 and V is TRBV4-2, with 9 bases lining up with TRBD2. J gave up 5 bases and V 1 base, and 8 bases lay outside the gene matches. Germline V gives CDR1 LGHNA, CDR2 YNFKEQ. The CDR3 extends over 17 amino acids. The CDR3 sequence is CASSQVGREGPTGELFF. CDR3 DNA: TGTGCCAGCAGCCAAGTCGGGCGGGAGGGCCCGACCGGGGAGCTGTTTTTT.

The chain links TRBV7-9 to TRBJ1-2; the D is unclear. Germline lookup yields CDR1 SEHNR and CDR2 FQNEAQ (reference sequence). V dropped 10 bases and J dropped 7 bases, with 19 bases sitting between them. The length of the CDR3 is 13 residues. CDR3 bases: TGTGCCACCCAAGCCCGGACCGGAGGTGGCTACACCTTC. Translation gives CATQARTGGGYTF.

This clone has only one observation. The chain employs TRBV2 and TRBJ1-2; 7 bases fit TRBD1. Germline CDR1 SNHLY, CDR2 FYNNEI. CDR3 size: 13 residues. The J segment lost 1 base and the V segment lost 4 bases, leaving 0 bases of the junction unmatched. The CDR3 sequence is CASSGDSNYGYTF. The DNA for the CDR3 is TGTGCCAGCAGTGGGGACAGTAACTATGGCTACACCTTC.

This clone was seen a handful of times. The chain couples TRBV7-6 to TRBJ1-1, with D hard to call. V lost 6 bases, J lost 1 base, and 9 bases lay in between. The CDR3 loop spans 13 amino acids. In germline, CDR1 is SGHVS, CDR2 FNYEAQ. Written as DNA, the CDR3 is TGTGCCAGCAGTGAAACAGAGAACACTGAAGCTTTCTTT. Translated: CASSETENTEAFF.

The rearrangement links TRBV30 to TRBJ2-2; D may be TRBD1 or TRBD2 (5 bases each). This CDR3 comprises 13 residues. In germline, CDR1 is GTSNPN, CDR2 SVGIG (reference sequence). V was shortened by 3 bases and J by 8 bases, with 13 bases between the two germline ends. DNA of the CDR3: TGTGCCTGGAGGTGGTCAGGGACGGGGGAGCTGTTTTTT. It translates to CAWRWSGTGELFF.

The chain carries TRBV7-9 and TRBJ1-3; 10 bases match TRBD1. This CDR3 is built from 16 residues. The germline V gene has CDR1 SEHNR and CDR2 FQNEAQ (reference sequence). V lost 3 bases, J lost 3 bases, and 5 bases stayed unmatched. CDR3 in DNA: TGTGCCAGCAGCTTCTACGACAGGGGGCTTGGAAACACCATATATTTT. As protein: CASSFYDRGLGNTIYF.

The V and J genes are TRBV7-8 and TRBJ2-7; D unresolved. The CDR3 runs 14 residues. Per germline, CDR1 SGHVS and CDR2 FQNEAQ. Trimming pared 1 base from V and 0 bases from J, leaving 7 bases between. The CDR3 here is CASSLERHSYEQYF. CDR3 sequence (DNA): TGTGCCAGCAGCTTAGAACGGCACTCCTACGAGCAGTACTTC.

The V gene is TRBV5-4, the J gene TRBJ2-1, with D perhaps assigned TRBD1 or TRBD2 (5 bases each). Germline CDR1 SGHNT, CDR2 YYREEE (reference sequence). The CDR3 is 14 residues long. V was shortened by 0 bases and J by 5 bases, with 9 bases between the two germline ends. The DNA for the CDR3 is TGTGCCAGCAGCTTGGTGGGGACCGACAATGAGCAGTTCTTC. Amino acids: CASSLVGTDNEQFF. The complete variable domain, with remaining parts taken from reference TRBV5-4 and TRBJ2-1, reads ETGVTQSPTHLIKTRGQQVTLRCSSQSGHNTVSWYQQALGQGPQFIFQYYREEENGRGNFPPRFSGLQFPNYSSELNVNALELDDSALYLCASSLVGTDNEQFFGPGTRLTVL.

The sample holds a few counts of this clone. This sequence joins TRBV6-1 and TRBJ2-7; 9 positions agree with TRBD1. The V gene end was trimmed by 1 base and the J gene end by 7 bases; junction bases not matched to a gene: 11. This CDR3 contains 16 residues. The germline V gene encodes CDR1 MNHNS and CDR2 SASEGT. The CDR3 is CASSEGGGTGWWEQYF. CDR3 nucleotide sequence: TGTGCCAGCAGTGAAGGAGGAGGGACAGGGTGGTGGGAGCAGTACTTC.

This chain's CDR3 is CASSPDRVNYGYTF. CDR3 sequence (DNA): TGTGCCAGCAGTCCCGACAGGGTAAACTATGGCTACACCTTC. The gene calls are TRBV6-6 and TRBJ1-2, with TRBD1 identical over 7 bases. With 5 bases clipped from V and 2 bases from J, the junction kept 5 bases outside the gene matches. Per the germline V gene, CDR1 is MNHNY and CDR2 is SVGAGI (reference sequence). The CDR3 totals 14 residues.